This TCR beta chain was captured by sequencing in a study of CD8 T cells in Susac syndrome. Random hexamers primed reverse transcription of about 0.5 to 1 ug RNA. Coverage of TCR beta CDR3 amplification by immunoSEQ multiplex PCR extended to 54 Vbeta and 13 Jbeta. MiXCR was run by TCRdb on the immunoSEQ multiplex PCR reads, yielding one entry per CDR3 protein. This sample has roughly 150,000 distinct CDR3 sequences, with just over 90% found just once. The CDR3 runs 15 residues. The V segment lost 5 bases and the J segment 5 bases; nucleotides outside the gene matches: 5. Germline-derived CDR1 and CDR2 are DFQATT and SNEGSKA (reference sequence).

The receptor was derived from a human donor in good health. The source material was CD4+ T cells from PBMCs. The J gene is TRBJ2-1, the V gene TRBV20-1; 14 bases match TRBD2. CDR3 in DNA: TGCAGTGCTCCCCGGACTAGCGGGGGGAACAATGAGCAGTTCTTC. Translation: CSAPRTSGGNNEQFF.